These 20 T cell receptor beta chains were sequenced from one sample in a study of cytomegalovirus exposure and HLA in healthy donors. PCR used 60 Vbeta primers and 13 Jbeta primers. Some clones are missing from TCRdb's copy, which holds only in-frame ones; the method was immunoSEQ multiplex PCR. This sample has roughly 290,000 clones, with approximately 80% found just once. Sequencing input: PBMCs. The receptors stem from a girl aged 2-10 years in good health and CMV-seronegative.

This clone showed up just once. V usage is TRBV6-1 and J usage is TRBJ1-4, with D possibly TRBD1 on 5 matching bases. V lost 5 bases and J lost 13, with 14 bases in between. This CDR3 comprises 12 residues. The germline gives CDR1 MNHNS, CDR2 SASEGT. CDR3 in amino acids: CASSPQGKRLFF. The CDR3 DNA sequence: TGTGCCAGCAGTCCTCAGGGCAAACGACTGTTTTTT.

This clone was observed a handful of times. The rearrangement joins TRBV7-6 to TRBJ2-7; weak D call: TRBD2 (6 bases). Germline values: CDR1 SGHVS, CDR2 FNYEAQ. The CDR3 length is 13 residues. The V gene lost 2 bases and the J gene lost 3 bases, with 8 bases spanning the gap. The CDR3 DNA follows: TGTGCCAGCAGCTTAATGCGGGACTACGAGCAGTACTTC. This codes for CASSLMRDYEQYF.

The chain recombines TRBV28 with TRBJ2-5, with 7 bases aligning to TRBD1. The CDR3 is 14 residues long. Germline V CDR1 and CDR2: MDHEN, SYDVKM. V gave up 4 bases and J gave up 5 bases; unmatched junction bases: 7. DNA for the CDR3: TGTGCCAGCAGTTCCGGGACAGCAGAGGAGACCCAGTACTTC. Protein product: CASSSGTAEETQYF.

The chain recombines TRBV28 with TRBJ2-1; 12 bases are a match to TRBD2. The V gene's germline CDR1 is MDHEN and CDR2 SYDVKM. V dropped 3 bases and J dropped 8; count of bases not matched to a gene: 5. CDR3 size: 15 residues. The CDR3 DNA is TGTGCCAGCAGTTTGTGGCTAGCGGGAGGGGATGAGCAGTTCTTC. This gives the protein CASSLWLAGGDEQFF.

With regard to this clone: The identical CDR3 is also encoded by other nucleotide sequences in the sample. This chain's CDR3 is CASSPPRDIGYEQYF. The CDR3 coding sequence is TGTGCCAGTAGTCCACCCAGGGACATTGGTTACGAGCAGTACTTC. J is TRBJ2-7 and V is TRBV19; TRBD1 is a possible D gene (6 bases). Germline assignment: CDR1 LNHDA and CDR2 SQIVND (reference sequence). The CDR3 loop spans 15 amino acids. Trimming cost V 5 bases and J 4 bases, with 18 bases left between them.

The chain carries TRBV10-3 and TRBJ2-1; 11 bases fit TRBD2. CDR1 is ENHRY and CDR2 is SYGVKD in the germline V gene. V shed 6 bases and J 7 bases; nucleotides not matched to a gene: 8. The CDR3 loop spans 15 amino acids. This CDR3 reads CAIRGLAGSLNEQFF. CDR3 DNA: TGTGCCATCAGAGGACTAGCGGGTTCCCTAAATGAGCAGTTCTTC.

For this clone: At one of its ends the junction is not consistent with the germline gene, which may arise from a read error. CDR3 in DNA: TGTTCCAGCAGTCGAGGGACTAGCGGGGGACCCTACGAGCAGTACTTC. Translated: CSSSRGTSGGPYEQYF. J is TRBJ2-7 and V is TRBV7-9, with 14 bases aligning to TRBD2. The CDR3 contains 16 residues. The germline gives CDR1 SEHNR, CDR2 FQNEAQ (reference sequence).

The gene calls are TRBV27 and TRBJ1-2, with D maybe TRBD1 (5 bases). CDR1 MNHEY and CDR2 SMNVEV come from the germline V gene (reference sequence). This CDR3 comprises 12 residues. V was cut by 6 bases and J by 8 bases, with 13 bases left in between. CDR3 DNA: TGTGCCAGCAGGGACGGGGGTGAGGGCTACACCTTC. Protein: CASRDGGEGYTF.

The chain is built from TRBV5-1 and TRBJ2-3, with D maybe TRBD2 (6 bases). The CDR3 spans 15 residues. CDR1 and CDR2 from the germline V gene are SGHRS and YFSETQ. V lost 0 bases and J lost 0, with 8 bases in between. CDR3 loop: CASSLAGLSTDTQYF. The CDR3 DNA reads TGCGCCAGCAGCTTGGCAGGACTAAGCACAGATACGCAGTATTTT.

This chain joins TRBV7-6 and TRBJ2-3; 10 bases are shared with TRBD2. V trimming: 2 bases; J trimming: 0 bases; junction bases outside the gene matches: 8. CDR3 length: 18 residues. Germline V lookup: CDR1 SGHVS, CDR2 FNYEAQ. CDR3 sequence reads: CASSLFWASGGSTDTQYF. CDR3 bases: TGTGCCAGCAGCTTATTCTGGGCTAGCGGGGGTAGCACAGATACGCAGTATTTT.

The CDR3 region has the DNA TGTGCCAGCAGCCTCGCCGGTCGCGATGAGCAGTTCTTC. Its translation: CASSLAGRDEQFF. The chain links TRBV7-8 to TRBJ2-1; D ambiguous. Germline CDR1 is SGHVS and CDR2 is FQNEAQ. The CDR3 length is 13 residues. Trimming removed 5 bases from V and 8 bases from J, with 13 bases in between.

The chain carries TRBV5-6 and TRBJ2-1, with D possibly matching TRBD2 (5 bases). V dropped 6 bases and J dropped 6 bases, with 19 bases sitting between them. From germline, CDR1 is SGHDT and CDR2 YYEEEE. The length of the CDR3 is 15 residues. CDR3 nucleotides: TGTGCCAGCAACCGTCCTAGCTTATTCTCCAATGAGCAGTTCTTC. Translating gives CASNRPSLFSNEQFF.

V usage is TRBV5-6 and J usage is TRBJ2-7; D gene ambiguous. This CDR3 has 12 amino acids. Germline V gives CDR1 SGHDT, CDR2 YYEEEE. V lost 1 base and J 3 bases, leaving 5 bases between the germline ends. The CDR3 nucleotides read TGTGCCAGCAGCTTGATCCACTACGAGCAGTACTTC. This translates into CASSLIHYEQYF.

The chain joins TRBV6-1 to TRBJ1-1; a possible D gene is TRBD1 (6 bases). Germline-derived CDR1 and CDR2 are MNHNS and SASEGT. The CDR3 runs 15 residues. Trimming left V 6 bases short and J 4 bases short, with 18 bases between. This CDR3 reads CASRRYRVKGTEAFF. The CDR3 DNA follows: TGTGCCAGCAGACGGTACAGGGTGAAGGGCACTGAAGCTTTCTTT.

V and J are TRBV21-1 and TRBJ2-3; the D call in the table, TRBD1, was not verified against the DNA. TRBV21-1 is described as a pseudogene. The CDR3 runs 20 residues. The CDR3 is CASSKIWVNGTGCTENTQYF. The CDR3 region has the DNA TGTGCCAGCAGCAAAATCTGGGTGAACGGGACAGGGTGTACGGAGAATACGCAGTATTTT.

This clone was counted between two and nine times. This sequence joins TRBV7-2 and TRBJ2-7; TRBD2 might be the D (6 bases). Trimming shortened V by 2 bases and J by 3 bases, and 14 bases separated the two germline ends. Looked up from germline, CDR1 is SGHTA and CDR2 is FQGNSA. The CDR3 totals 15 residues. CDR3 protein: CASSLRDDGGYEQYF. The DNA for the CDR3 is TGTGCCAGCAGCTTAAGGGACGACGGGGGCTACGAGCAGTACTTC.

The sample holds a few counts of this clone. The rearrangement links TRBV18 to TRBJ1-6; TRBD1 might be the D (6 bases). The CDR3 sequence is 16 residues long. Trimming took 3 bases from V and 0 from J, leaving 9 bases between them. Germline V gene data show CDR1 as KGHSH and CDR2 as LQKENI. The CDR3 DNA follows: TGTGCCAGCTCACCCCTGGACAGCTCCTATAATTCACCCCTCCACTTT. Protein product: CASSPLDSSYNSPLHF.

The CDR3 DNA reads as TGTGCCAGTAGCCTCTCTGAGGGGACAGGGGTAGATACGCAGTATTTT. This sequence encodes CASSLSEGTGVDTQYF. The chain recombines TRBV11-2 with TRBJ2-3, with TRBD1 matching over 10 bases. This CDR3 contains 16 residues. The junction had 14 bases not matched to a gene; V was cut back by 9 bases and J by 5 bases. Germline CDR1 SGHAT, CDR2 FQNNGV.

This clone showed up just once. V usage is TRBV9 and J usage is TRBJ2-5, with 11 bases aligning to TRBD2. The germline gives CDR1 SGDLS, CDR2 YYNGEE. J was trimmed by 4 bases and V by 2 bases; bases with no gene match: 4. This CDR3 spans 15 amino acids. The CDR3 reads CASSVTSGSGETQYF. CDR3 DNA: TGTGCCAGCAGCGTCACTAGCGGGAGTGGAGAGACCCAGTACTTC.

The rearrangement links TRBV18 to TRBJ2-7; tentatively, D is TRBD1 (7 bases). The V gene's germline CDR1 is KGHSH and CDR2 LQKENI. The ends were cut back, 4 bases at V and 7 bases at J, with 17 bases in the middle. This CDR3 is built from 14 residues. The CDR3 sequence: CASSRGDSLIEQYF. In DNA form, the CDR3 reads TGTGCCAGCTCACGGGGGGACAGTCTTATAGAGCAGTACTTC.